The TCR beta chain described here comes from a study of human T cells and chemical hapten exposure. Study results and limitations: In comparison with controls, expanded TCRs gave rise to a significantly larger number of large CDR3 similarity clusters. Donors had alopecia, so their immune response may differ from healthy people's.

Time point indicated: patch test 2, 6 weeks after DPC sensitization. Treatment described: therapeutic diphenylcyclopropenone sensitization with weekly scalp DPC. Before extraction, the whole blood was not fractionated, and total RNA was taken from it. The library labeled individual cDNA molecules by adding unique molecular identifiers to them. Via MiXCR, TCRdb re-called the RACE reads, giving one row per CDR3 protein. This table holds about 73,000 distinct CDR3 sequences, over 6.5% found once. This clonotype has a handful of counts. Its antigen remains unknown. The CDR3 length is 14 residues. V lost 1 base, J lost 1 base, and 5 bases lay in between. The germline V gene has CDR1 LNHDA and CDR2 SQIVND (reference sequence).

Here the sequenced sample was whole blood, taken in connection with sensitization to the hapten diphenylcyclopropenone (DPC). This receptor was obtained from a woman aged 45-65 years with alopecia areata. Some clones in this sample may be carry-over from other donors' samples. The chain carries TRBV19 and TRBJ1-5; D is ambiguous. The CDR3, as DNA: TGTGCCAGTAGTATAGGTATAAGCAATCAGCCCCAGCATTTT. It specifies CASSIGISNQPQHF.